This TCR beta chain was obtained from a study of shared clonotypes between healthy human individuals. Data came from immunoSEQ multiplex PCR; TCRdb stores just in-frame clones and leaves some out. Of roughly 2.2 million clones listed, more than 80% are singletons. This CDR3 spans 14 amino acids. The ends lost 4 bases at V and 6 bases at J; junction bases unmatched: 6. Germline V gives CDR1 KGHSH, CDR2 LQKENI. The source material was naive CD4+ T cells from PBMCs. Subset denoted: CD45RA+ positively selected. The chain links TRBV18 to TRBJ2-3; TRBD1 agrees at 8 bases. This clonotype originated in a man younger than 30 in good health. Some clones in this sample may be carry-over from other donors' samples. The CDR3 bases are TGTGCCAGCTCACTCGGACAGGGTTTGGATACGCAGTATTTT. Its translation is CASSLGQGLDTQYF.